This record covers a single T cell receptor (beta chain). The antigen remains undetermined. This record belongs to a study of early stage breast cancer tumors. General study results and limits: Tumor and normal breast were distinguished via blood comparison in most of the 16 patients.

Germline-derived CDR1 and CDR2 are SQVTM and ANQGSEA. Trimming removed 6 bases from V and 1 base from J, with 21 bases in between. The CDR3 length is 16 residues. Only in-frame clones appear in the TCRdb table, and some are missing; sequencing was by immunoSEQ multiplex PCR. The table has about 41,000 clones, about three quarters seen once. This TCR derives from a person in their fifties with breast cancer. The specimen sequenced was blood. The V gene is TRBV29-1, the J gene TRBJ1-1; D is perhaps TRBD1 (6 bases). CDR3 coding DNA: TGCAGCGTCGCATCACAATGGGGGCGGACGAACACTGAAGCTTTCTTT. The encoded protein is CSVASQWGRTNTEAFF.